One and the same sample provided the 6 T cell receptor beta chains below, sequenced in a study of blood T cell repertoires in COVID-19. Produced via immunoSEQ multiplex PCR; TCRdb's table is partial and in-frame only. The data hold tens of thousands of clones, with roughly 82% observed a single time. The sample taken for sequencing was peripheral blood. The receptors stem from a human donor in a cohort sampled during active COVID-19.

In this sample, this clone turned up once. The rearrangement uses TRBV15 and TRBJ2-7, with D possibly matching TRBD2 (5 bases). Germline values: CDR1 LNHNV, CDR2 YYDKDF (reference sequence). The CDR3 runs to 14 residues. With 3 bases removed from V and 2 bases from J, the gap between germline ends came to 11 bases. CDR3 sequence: CATSRGSTTYEQYF. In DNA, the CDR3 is TGTGCCACCAGCAGGGGGAGCACCACCTACGAGCAGTACTTC.

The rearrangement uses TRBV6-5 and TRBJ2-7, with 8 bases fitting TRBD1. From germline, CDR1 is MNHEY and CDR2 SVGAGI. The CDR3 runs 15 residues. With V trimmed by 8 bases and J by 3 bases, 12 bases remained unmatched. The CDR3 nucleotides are TGTGCCAGCCGCGCTGGACAGGGTAGAAGCTACGAGCAGTACTTC. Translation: CASRAGQGRSYEQYF.

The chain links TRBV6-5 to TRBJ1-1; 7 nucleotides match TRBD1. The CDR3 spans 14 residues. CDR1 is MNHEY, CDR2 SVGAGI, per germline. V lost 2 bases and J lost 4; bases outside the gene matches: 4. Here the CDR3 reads CASSYRGQATEAFF. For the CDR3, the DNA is TGTGCCAGCAGTTACAGGGGGCAGGCCACTGAAGCTTTCTTT.

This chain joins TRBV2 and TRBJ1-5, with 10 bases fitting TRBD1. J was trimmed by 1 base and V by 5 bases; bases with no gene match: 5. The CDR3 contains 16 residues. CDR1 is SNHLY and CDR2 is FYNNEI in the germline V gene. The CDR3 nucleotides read TGTGCCAGCAGTCCGCGGACAGGGGGAAGCAATCAGCCCCAGCATTTT. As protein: CASSPRTGGSNQPQHF.

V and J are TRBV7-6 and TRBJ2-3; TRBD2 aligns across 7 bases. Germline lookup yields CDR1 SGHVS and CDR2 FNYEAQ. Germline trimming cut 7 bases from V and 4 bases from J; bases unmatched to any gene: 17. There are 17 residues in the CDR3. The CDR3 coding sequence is TGTGCCAGCACCCTACTCACCGGACTAGGCGGGTCAGATACGCAGTATTTT. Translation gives CASTLLTGLGGSDTQYF. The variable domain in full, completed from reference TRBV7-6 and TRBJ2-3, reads GAGVSQSPRYKVTKRGQDVALRCDPISGHVSLYWYRQALGQGPEFLTYFNYEAQQDKSGLPNDRFSAERPEGSISTLTIQRTEQRDSAMYRCASTLLTGLGGSDTQYFGPGTRLTVL.

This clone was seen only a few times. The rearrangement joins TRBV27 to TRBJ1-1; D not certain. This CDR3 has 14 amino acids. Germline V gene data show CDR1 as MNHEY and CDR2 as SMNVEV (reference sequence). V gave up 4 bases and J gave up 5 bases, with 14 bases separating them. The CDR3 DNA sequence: TGTGCCAGCAGTTATATTGGTGCGAGGACTGAAGCTTTCTTT. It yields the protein CASSYIGARTEAFF.